One and the same sample provided the 6 T cell receptor beta chains below, sequenced in a study of shared clonotypes between healthy human individuals. Naive CD8 cells comprised CD45RO-negative, CCR7-positively selected cells, excluding terminally differentiated effector memory CD45RA+ cells. Data came from immunoSEQ multiplex PCR; TCRdb stores just in-frame clones and leaves some out. Among roughly 850,000 clones, 96% were seen once, and the ten largest hold over 0.2%. Sequenced input: naive CD8+ T cells sorted from blood. The receptors here all came from a man in his thirties or forties in good health.

The J gene is TRBJ2-7, the V gene TRBV14; 8 bases fit TRBD2. Germline values: CDR1 SGHDN, CDR2 FVKESK. The V gene end was trimmed by 4 bases and the J gene end by 0 bases; junction bases not matched to a gene: 8. This CDR3 comprises 16 residues. DNA of the CDR3: TGTGCCAGCAGCCCAGAATCGGGAGGGTCCTCCTACGAGCAGTACTTC. Translated: CASSPESGGSSYEQYF. Combining the CDR3 with reference TRBV14 and TRBJ2-7 gives the whole variable domain EAGVTQFPSHSVIEKGQTVTLRCDPISGHDNLYWYRRVMGKEIKFLLHFVKESKQDESGMPNNRFLAERTGGTYSTLKVQPAELEDSGVYFCASSPESGGSSYEQYFGPGTRLTVT.

The chain employs TRBV10-1 and TRBJ2-1; 9 bases are shared with TRBD2. CDR3 length: 16 residues. Germline V lookup: CDR1 WNHNN, CDR2 SYGVQD (reference sequence). The V and J ends lost 4 bases and 0 bases, in that order; junction bases with no gene match: 4. CDR3 coding DNA: TGCGCCAGCAGTGTTAGCGGGGGAGACTCCTACAATGAGCAGTTCTTC. Its translation is CASSVSGGDSYNEQFF.

V is TRBV5-1 and J is TRBJ2-1; D gene uncertain. This CDR3 has 12 residues. V gave up 2 bases and J gave up 7 bases, with 7 bases separating them. CDR1 and CDR2 (germline): SGHRS, YFSETQ. CDR3 loop: CASSFWGNEQFF. CDR3 bases: TGCGCCAGCAGCTTTTGGGGAAATGAGCAGTTCTTC.

This sequence joins TRBV15 and TRBJ2-7, with D possibly matching TRBD2 (5 bases). Germline V gives CDR1 LNHNV, CDR2 YYDKDF (reference sequence). The CDR3 is made up of 16 amino acids. Trimming removed 1 base from V and 3 bases from J, with 16 bases in between. The CDR3 DNA is TGTGCCACCAGCAGAGCCGGTAGTGAGGGTGTCTACGAGCAGTACTTC. This sequence encodes CATSRAGSEGVYEQYF.

Here the CDR3 DNA reads TGTGCCAGCAGCTTAGAGGTTAACTACGAGCAGTACTTC. Protein: CASSLEVNYEQYF. The chain has TRBV7-2 and TRBJ2-7; no firm D call. Germline lookup yields CDR1 SGHTA and CDR2 FQGNSA. The CDR3 spans 13 residues. V lost 1 base to trimming and J lost 3 bases, with 7 bases between them.

The chain employs TRBV7-9 and TRBJ2-1; 9 bases align to TRBD2. V lost 4 bases and J lost 7; bases outside the gene matches: 8. There are 15 residues in the CDR3. In germline, CDR1 is SEHNR, CDR2 FQNEAQ (reference sequence). The chain's CDR3 is CASSSLAGGVNEQFF. The CDR3 DNA reads as TGTGCCAGCAGCTCCCTGGCGGGAGGGGTGAATGAGCAGTTCTTC.